The sequence of this TCR beta chain was determined in a study of OX40 agonist ivuxolimab in advanced cancers. Study-level information: Three patients, one with hepatocellular carcinoma and two with cutaneous melanoma, achieved partial responses. Study-wide points: Averaged across samples, CD8+ T cells carried more expanded clones than CD4+ did. Patients who responded partially at 0.1-3.0 mg/kg showed clonal expansion ranking among the lowest.

The sample holds one count of this clone. Its antigen is still unknown. Cycle 7 day 1, cycle 4 day 1, and baseline were the timepoints at which blood was sampled. The assay was immunoSEQ multiplex PCR, and TCRdb's table has in-frame clones only and misses some. The table has roughly 63,000 clones, approximately 86% seen once. CDR1 and CDR2 (germline): MNHEY, SVGAGI. The CDR3 covers 13 residues. Trimming pared 6 bases from V and 5 bases from J, leaving 13 bases between. The chain links TRBV6-5 to TRBJ1-1; D gene unclear. Sequences were derived from CD4+ or CD8+ T cells sorted from blood, sampled in a trial of the OX40 agonist ivuxolimab. The receptor was isolated from an adult with an advanced solid tumor such as melanoma, head and neck, liver or kidney cancer. In DNA form, the CDR3 reads TGTGCCAGCAGCCAGTTGCGGTTTACTGAAGCTTTCTTT. It yields the protein CASSQLRFTEAFF.